Listed below are T cell receptor beta chains from one sample, sequenced in a study of blood T cell repertoires in COVID-19. Libraries were prepared by immunoSEQ multiplex PCR; TCRdb keeps only in-frame clonotypes and omits some of them. The sample gives about 220,000 clones, roughly 84% of which show up once; 3.5% to 4% is in the top ten. Sample: peripheral blood. The receptors were sampled from a woman older than 75 with acute or convalescent COVID-19. Each CDR3 is given with its conserved first and last residue. D genes are given only for firm matches. Size tells how often a clone was seen (once, few, many) or the class of an expanded clone, and some rows leave it out.

TRBJ1-4	-	-	TRBV5-1	CASSEGLANEKLFF	TGCGCCAGCTCGGAGGGGCTGGCTAATGAAAAACTGTTTTTT
TRBJ1-4	TRBD1	-	TRBV3-1/TRBV3-2	CASSQRTGAGELFF	TGTGCCAGCAGCCAAAGGACAGGGGCGGGTGAACTGTTTTTT
TRBJ1-3	-	-	TRBV27	CASRKAGWENTIYF	TGTGCCAGCAGGAAAGCAGGGTGGGAAAACACCATATATTTT
TRBJ2-2	-	-	TRBV27	CASTTLKGAAGELFF	TGTGCCAGCACCACACTCAAAGGGGCGGCCGGGGAGCTGTTTTTT
TRBJ2-5	TRBD2	-	TRBV28	CASRTSGGQETQYF	TGTGCCAGCAGAACTAGCGGGGGGCAGGAGACCCAGTACTTC
TRBJ2-7	TRBD2	-	TRBV30	CAWQRGTGNYEQYF	TGTGCCTGGCAGCGGGGGACGGGGAACTACGAGCAGTACTTC
TRBJ2-7	TRBD2	-	TRBV15	CATSKLAGGLYEQYF	TGTGCCACCAGCAAACTAGCGGGGGGCCTCTACGAGCAGTACTTC
TRBJ2-7	-	few	TRBV7-9	CASSLVAGRRGEQYF	TGTGCCAGCAGCTTAGTGGCGGGGCGCCGAGGAGAGCAGTACTTC
TRBJ1-4	-	-	TRBV4-3	CASSFGQTHEKLFF	TGCGCCAGCAGTTTCGGACAGACCCACGAAAAACTGTTTTTT
TRBJ2-3	TRBD1	-	TRBV7-2	CASSRGQGSTDTQYF	TGTGCCAGCAGTAGAGGACAGGGAAGCACAGATACGCAGTATTTT
TRBJ2-2	-	-	TRBV5-1	CASSLAVTGNTGELFF	TGCGCCAGCAGCTTGGCCGTCACGGGGAACACCGGGGAGCTGTTTTTT
TRBJ1-5	-	once	TRBV3-1/TRBV3-2	CASSPAAINQPQHF	TGTGCCAGCAGCCCGGCGGCCATCAATCAGCCCCAGCATTTT
TRBJ1-3	TRBD1	once	TRBV10-3	CAISLDRGSGNTIYF	TGTGCCATCAGTCTGGACAGGGGCTCCGGAAACACCATATATTTT
TRBJ1-5	-	-	TRBV23-1	CASSQRSSNQPQHF	TGCGCCAGCAGTCAGCGGTCTAGCAATCAGCCCCAGCATTTT
TRBJ1-1	-	-	TRBV27	CASSLYRYTEAFF	TGTGCCAGCAGTTTATATCGGTACACTGAAGCTTTCTTT
TRBJ2-1	-	-	TRBV27	CASSRRGTAGNEQFF	TGTGCCAGCAGTCGAAGAGGGACAGCGGGCAATGAGCAGTTCTTC
TRBJ1-1	-	-	TRBV19	CASSTRGGKNTEAFF	TGTGCCAGTAGTACCCGGGGAGGAAAGAACACTGAAGCTTTCTTT
TRBJ1-2	-	-	TRBV2	CASSPLRQANYGYTF	TGTGCCAGCAGTCCATTAAGACAGGCTAACTATGGCTACACCTTC
TRBJ1-1	-	medium-sized	TRBV6-4	CASTPRRAFF	TGTGCCAGCACTCCAAGGAGGGCTTTCTTT
TRBJ2-2	TRBD1	-	TRBV10-3	CAIHGGQGARNTGELFF	TGTGCCATCCACGGGGGACAGGGGGCGCGGAACACCGGGGAGCTGTTTTTT
TRBJ1-5	-	-	TRBV6-2/TRBV6-3	CASSYTGVSGQPQHF	TGTGCCAGCAGTTACACAGGAGTCTCGGGTCAGCCCCAGCATTTT
TRBJ1-3	-	-	TRBV5-1	CASSSDSSGNTIYF	TGCGCCAGCAGCTCTGACAGCTCTGGAAACACCATATATTTT
TRBJ1-1	-	-	TRBV11-1	CASSPGLEATEAFF	TGTGCCAGCAGCCCCGGACTGGAGGCCACTGAAGCTTTCTTT
TRBJ1-2	-	-	TRBV3-1/TRBV3-2	CASSDTGSQGYTF	TGTGCCAGCAGCGACACAGGCTCCCAAGGCTACACCTTC
TRBJ1-4	-	-	TRBV4-1	CASSQDFVFDVGRVFF	TGCGCCAGCAGCCAAGATTTCGTTTTTGATGTGGGGAGGGTGTTTTTT
TRBJ2-1	TRBD2	-	TRBV4-2	CASSEGSGGGHNEQFF	TGTGCCAGCAGCGAAGGGAGCGGGGGGGGTCACAATGAGCAGTTCTTC
TRBJ1-5	TRBD1	-	TRBV7-2	CASSLWTGGSQPQHF	TGTGCCAGCAGCTTATGGACAGGGGGCAGTCAGCCCCAGCATTTT
TRBJ2-7	-	-	TRBV6-1	CASSEDGGTYEQYF	TGTGCCAGCAGTGAAGACGGGGGAACCTACGAGCAGTACTTC
TRBJ2-1	TRBD2	-	TRBV7-2	CASSLRTSLGREQFF	TGTGCCAGCAGTCTCAGGACTAGCCTAGGACGGGAGCAGTTCTTC
TRBJ1-5	-	-	TRBV30	CAWSELSNQPQHF	TGTGCCTGGAGTGAACTTAGCAATCAGCCCCAGCATTTT
TRBJ1-4	TRBD1	-	TRBV4-3	CASSLLLGTGGSVSEKLFF	TGCGCCAGCAGTCTTTTGCTTGGGACAGGAGGTTCAGTAAGTGAAAAACTGTTTTTT
TRBJ1-3	-	-	TRBV19	CASDSQGPGNTIYF	TGTGCCAGCGACTCTCAGGGGCCTGGAAACACCATATATTTT
TRBJ1-1	TRBD1	once	TRBV2	CASSTGGGTEAFF	TGTGCCAGCAGCACAGGGGGGGGGACTGAAGCTTTCTTT
TRBJ2-1	TRBD2	-	TRBV24-1	CATSAGLAGRYNEQFF	TGTGCCACCAGTGCCGGACTAGCGGGACGCTACAATGAGCAGTTCTTC
TRBJ2-7	TRBD1	-	TRBV15	CATSGTGGAGDEQYF	TGTGCCACCAGCGGGACAGGGGGGGCCGGGGACGAGCAGTACTTC
TRBJ1-6	TRBD1	-	TRBV9	CASSEGQTLAPLHF	TGTGCCAGCAGCGAGGGACAGACGCTAGCGCCCCTCCACTTT
TRBJ1-1	-	few	TRBV2	CASRTGPNTEAFF	TGTGCCAGCAGGACAGGACCGAACACTGAAGCTTTCTTT
TRBJ1-3	-	-	TRBV6-5	CASHRETGNTIYF	TGTGCCAGTCACAGGGAAACTGGAAACACCATATATTTT
TRBJ1-2	-	-	TRBV5-4	CASSQPDLHMSLGGYTF	TGTGCCAGCAGCCAGCCAGATCTTCACATGTCTCTAGGTGGCTACACCTTC
TRBJ2-5	TRBD1	-	TRBV29-1	CSVEVKRGLETQYF	TGCAGCGTTGAAGTGAAGAGGGGGCTGGAGACCCAGTACTTC
TRBJ1-2	-	-	TRBV10-3	CAISERVGVGYTF	TGTGCCATCAGTGAGCGAGTAGGGGTAGGCTACACCTTC
TRBJ1-1	-	-	TRBV13	CASSLGGDYNTEAFF	TGTGCCAGCAGCTTAGGGGGGGACTACAACACTGAAGCTTTCTTT
TRBJ1-4	TRBD1	-	TRBV4-2	CASSPKQGLDEKLFF	TGTGCCAGCAGCCCTAAACAGGGGCTTGATGAAAAACTGTTTTTT
TRBJ1-1	-	-	TRBV7-9	CASSLGVVGGTEAFF	TGTGCCAGCAGCTTAGGGGTTGTGGGGGGCACTGAAGCTTTCTTT
TRBJ1-4	TRBD1	-	TRBV11-3	CASSNTGVVEKLFF	TGTGCCAGCAGCAATACAGGGGTGGTCGAAAAACTGTTTTTT
TRBJ1-2	-	-	TRBV2	CATSTENYGYTF	TGTGCCACCTCGACAGAGAACTATGGCTACACCTTC
TRBJ1-5	-	once	TRBV30	CAWTPGGNQPQHF	TGTGCCTGGACCCCGGGGGGCAATCAGCCCCAGCATTTT
TRBJ1-5	-	few	TRBV27	CASSLSGEQPQHF	TGTGCCAGCAGTTTATCGGGAGAACAGCCCCAGCATTTT
TRBJ1-2	-	-	TRBV18	CASSPLDGDYGYTF	TGTGCCAGCTCACCGCTTGACGGAGACTATGGCTACACCTTC
TRBJ1-2	-	-	TRBV7-2	CASSSPGYTYGYTF	TGTGCCAGCAGCTCACCAGGGTACACCTATGGCTACACCTTC
TRBJ1-1	TRBD1	few	TRBV28	CASGGQGYTEAFF	TGTGCCAGCGGAGGACAGGGGTACACTGAAGCTTTCTTT
TRBJ1-5	-	-	TRBV2	CASSHGWQTSNQPQHF	TGTGCCAGCAGCCACGGGTGGCAGACCAGCAATCAGCCCCAGCATTTT
TRBJ1-1	-	-	TRBV19	CASSIFSEAFF	TGTGCCAGTAGTATATTTAGTGAAGCTTTCTTT
TRBJ1-5	-	-	TRBV2	CASSVRLGQPQHF	TGTGCCAGCAGTGTGCGCCTGGGCCAGCCCCAGCATTTT
TRBJ2-4	TRBD1	-	TRBV2	CASGQGLAKNIQYF	TGTGCCAGCGGACAGGGGCTAGCCAAAAACATTCAGTACTTC
TRBJ1-4	-	-	TRBV5-8	CASSPGGSRGEKLFF	TGTGCCAGCAGCCCGGGAGGGTCCCGGGGGGAAAAACTGTTTTTT
TRBJ1-2	-	-	TRBV7-9	CASSSQGGYTF	TGTGCCAGCAGTTCACAGGGTGGCTACACCTTC
TRBJ2-1	TRBD2	-	TRBV7-9	CASSLVLAGGGDEQFF	TGTGCCAGCAGCTTAGTCCTAGCGGGGGGCGGGGATGAGCAGTTCTTC
TRBJ2-3	TRBD1	-	TRBV5-1	CASSLQGGVGTDTQYF	TGCGCCAGCAGCTTACAGGGGGGCGTTGGAACAGATACGCAGTATTTT
TRBJ2-3	-	-	TRBV5-1	CASSLEGLAQTDTQYF	TGCGCCAGCAGCTTGGAAGGCCTAGCTCAGACAGATACGCAGTATTTT